The 32 T cell receptor beta chains listed next were all sequenced from one sample in a study of blood T cells in healthy people across ages. Sample-barcoded 5' priming and a J-beta primer mix drove a second PCR of about 6 to 11 cycles. TCRdb ran MiXCR on the 5' RACE reads and lists one entry per CDR3 protein. Among hundreds of thousands of distinct CDR3 sequences, about half were seen once, and the ten largest hold about a sixth. The sequenced material came from blood. The receptors come from an elderly man in good health.

This clonotype was observed once. The chain carries TRBV5-6 and TRBJ2-1, with 12 positions matching TRBD2. CDR3 size: 18 residues. The V gene's germline CDR1 is SGHDT and CDR2 YYEEEE. The J segment lost 8 bases and the V segment lost 5 bases, leaving 17 bases of the junction unmatched. The CDR3 coding sequence is TGTGCCAGCAGAGGGGGGCTAGCGGGAGGGAATTTTATGGATGAGCAGTTCTTC. Its protein is CASRGGLAGGNFMDEQFF.

This clonotype showed up just a few times. The genes are TRBV5-5 and TRBJ2-7; tentatively, D is TRBD2 (6 bases). Germline V gives CDR1 SGHKS, CDR2 YYEKEE (reference sequence). The V and J ends lost 0 bases and 0 bases respectively, with 10 bases between them. The CDR3 has 15 amino acids. This CDR3 reads CASSLVSGNSYEQYF. CDR3 sequence (DNA): TGTGCCAGCAGCTTGGTTAGCGGTAACTCCTACGAGCAGTACTTC.

This chain links TRBV30 with TRBJ2-7; a weak D match, TRBD1 (7 bases). Per the germline V gene, CDR1 is GTSNPN and CDR2 is SVGIG (reference sequence). This CDR3 is 14 amino acids long. Trimming removed 2 bases from V and 0 bases from J, with 11 bases in between. The CDR3 sequence: CAWSQGGTSYEQYF. Here the CDR3 DNA reads TGTGCCTGGAGTCAGGGGGGAACCTCCTACGAGCAGTACTTC.

This clonotype showed up just once. J is TRBJ2-7 and V is TRBV4-2; no definite D call. The J call may not be correct, given that the DNA end is closer to TRBJ2-5. This CDR3 spans 13 amino acids. CDR1 is LGHNA, CDR2 YNFKEQ, per germline. The CDR3 sequence: CASSQDSAETQYF. DNA of the CDR3: TGTGCCAGCAGCCAAGATTCCGCGGAGACCCAGTACTTC.

This chain uses TRBV29-1 with TRBJ2-5, with 12 bases fitting TRBD2. The CDR3 extends over 14 amino acids. V lost 6 bases, J lost 5 bases, and 7 bases stayed unmatched. CDR1 is SQVTM and CDR2 is ANQGSEA in the germline V gene. CDR3 region: CSVGLAGAQETQYF. The CDR3 region has the DNA TGCAGCGTGGGACTAGCGGGTGCTCAGGAGACCCAGTACTTC.

In the case of this clonotype: Its ends do not fully match the called genes, so a read error is possible. This sequence joins TRBV4-3 and TRBJ2-2; D is possibly TRBD2 (5 bases). This CDR3 spans 16 amino acids. The germline V gene has CDR1 LGHNA and CDR2 YSLEER. DNA of the CDR3: TGCGCCAGCGGCCATCAACTAGGAGGCAACACCGGGGAGCTGTTTTTT. Translation: CASGHQLGGNTGELFF.

This clonotype turned up a few times. One base away lies a much larger clone, so this may be a sequencing read error. CDR3 protein: CASSPIRTSGYNEQYF. The CDR3 DNA sequence: TGTGCCAGCAGCCCAATCCGGACTAGCGGGTACAATGAGCAGTACTTC. The chain employs TRBV12-1 and TRBJ2-1; no check of the table's D call, TRBD2, against the DNA was made. The J call could be wrong; TRBJ2-7 is a better fit for the DNA end. TRBV12-1 is reported as a pseudogene. This CDR3 comprises 16 residues.

The chain carries TRBV12-3 or TRBV12-4 and TRBJ2-7; 9 bases align to TRBD1. The V gene end was trimmed by 7 bases and the J gene end by 3 bases; junction bases not matched to a gene: 4. The CDR3 loop spans 13 amino acids. The DNA for the CDR3 is TGTGCCAGCAAAGAGACAGGGGGCTACGAGCAGTACTTC. It codes for CASKETGGYEQYF.

This clonotype was seen a handful of times. This chain joins TRBV27 and TRBJ2-7; 8 nucleotides match TRBD1. Germline CDR1 and CDR2: MNHEY and SMNVEV (reference sequence). This CDR3 region has 14 residues. V was pared by 3 bases and J by 5 bases, with 6 bases of the junction left unmatched. CDR3: CASSFTGGINEQYF. The CDR3 nucleotides read TGTGCCAGCAGTTTTACAGGGGGAATCAACGAGCAGTACTTC.

This clonotype was recorded a few times. The chain carries TRBV11-3 and TRBJ2-3; 8 nucleotides agree with TRBD2. CDR1 is SGHNT, CDR2 YENEEA, per germline. V was clipped by 4 bases and J by 6 bases; unmatched bases: 18. This CDR3 is built from 18 residues. The CDR3 DNA reads TGTGCCAGCAGCTCGAATCCGGCGATAGCGGGAATAGTTGATACGCAGTATTTT. Protein: CASSSNPAIAGIVDTQYF.

The chain joins TRBV24-1 to TRBJ2-3; tentatively, D is TRBD1 or TRBD2 (5 bases each). Trimming cost V 9 bases and J 6 bases, with 9 bases left between them. Per the germline V gene, CDR1 is KGHDR and CDR2 is SFDVKD. The length of the CDR3 is 11 residues. CDR3 in DNA: TGTGCCACCCGACGGGGCGATACGCAGTATTTT. This gives the protein CATRRGDTQYF.

This clonotype was counted only a few times. J is TRBJ2-3 and V is TRBV3-1; 12 bases fit TRBD2. This CDR3 spans 16 amino acids. Germline CDR1 is LGHDT and CDR2 is YNNKEL (reference sequence). J was trimmed by 5 bases and V by 1 base; bases with no gene match: 4. The CDR3 coding sequence is TGTGCCAGCAGCCAAGGACTAGCGGGAGCCCAAGATACGCAGTATTTT. Translated, it gives CASSQGLAGAQDTQYF.

In this sample, this clonotype turned up a few times. V usage is TRBV6-6 and J usage is TRBJ2-3; D might be TRBD1 (5 bases). V gave up 5 bases and J gave up 1 base, with 10 bases separating them. The CDR3 totals 14 residues. Germline V lookup: CDR1 MNHNY, CDR2 SVGAGI (reference sequence). CDR3 bases: TGTGCCAGCAGTCACCAGGGCGGCACAGATACGCAGTATTTT. Translating gives CASSHQGGTDTQYF.

The rearrangement links TRBV30 to TRBJ2-7; 7 nucleotides line up with TRBD2. The V segment lost 0 bases and the J segment 2 bases; nucleotides outside the gene matches: 1. CDR1 GTSNPN and CDR2 SVGIG come from the germline V gene (reference sequence). The CDR3 length is 13 residues. The CDR3 bases are TGTGCCTGGAGTGTAGGACTAGCCTACGAGCAGTACTTC. It codes for CAWSVGLAYEQYF.

This clonotype was seen a few times. The chain is built from TRBV20-1 and TRBJ1-2; TRBD1 agrees at 9 bases. Trimming cost V 3 bases and J 6 bases; bases outside gene matches: 14. CDR1 and CDR2 from the germline V gene are DFQATT and SNEGSKA (reference sequence). The CDR3 length is 16 residues. The CDR3 sequence is CSASPPGQGKKNGYTF. CDR3 DNA sequence: TGCAGTGCTAGTCCCCCGGGACAGGGAAAAAAAAATGGCTACACCTTC.

In the case of this clonotype: The junction does not match germline at one end; this may be a read error. The chain combines TRBV9 with TRBJ2-6; TRBD1 matches at 8 bases. The V gene's germline CDR1 is SGDLS and CDR2 YYNGEE. This CDR3 region has 18 residues. The chain's CDR3 is CASRRDRLLNSGDNVLTF. The DNA for the CDR3 is TGTGCCAGCCGCCGGGACAGGCTACTTAACTCTGGGGACAACGTCCTGACTTTC.

For the CDR3, the DNA is TGCGCCAGCAGCTTGGATTCCCCGAACACTGAAGCTTTCTTT. Translating gives CASSLDSPNTEAFF. The chain uses TRBV5-1 and TRBJ1-1; D unclear. This CDR3 comprises 14 residues. Deletions cut 0 bases from V and 1 base from J, with 7 bases between. Germline lookup yields CDR1 SGHRS and CDR2 YFSETQ.

This clonotype was seen more than once but under ten times. A much larger clone differs from this one at a single base, so this may be a read error. The chain uses TRBV3-1 and TRBJ2-3; the match to TRBD1 covers 8 bases. This CDR3 region has 20 residues. The junction had 18 bases not matched to a gene; V was cut back by 4 bases and J by 0 bases. Germline V gives CDR1 LGHDT, CDR2 YNNKEL (reference sequence). The CDR3 reads CASSLDMTGVSCRSTDTQYF. CDR3 coding DNA: TGTGCCAGCAGCCTTGATATGACAGGGGTGTCATGTCGGAGCACAGATACGCAGTATTTT.

This clonotype was seen a single time. The chain is built from TRBV7-8 and TRBJ2-1; possible D gene TRBD1, 5 bases. Trimming shortened V by 4 bases and J by 8 bases, and 15 bases separated the two germline ends. The CDR3 totals 14 residues. The germline V gene encodes CDR1 SGHVS and CDR2 FQNEAQ. The CDR3 is CASSSRVLVHEQFF. The CDR3 DNA reads TGTGCCAGCAGCTCCAGGGTTCTCGTCCATGAGCAGTTCTTC.

The chain uses TRBV28 and TRBJ2-3, with 9 bases aligning to TRBD2. CDR3 length equals 14 residues. Losses at the gene ends were 10 bases for V and 5 bases for J; bases not matched to a gene: 10. Germline CDR1 is MDHEN and CDR2 is SYDVKM. The CDR3 sequence: CATRLAGGEDTQYF. The CDR3 bases are TGTGCCACCCGGCTGGCGGGAGGGGAAGATACGCAGTATTTT.

The V gene is TRBV11-2, the J gene TRBJ2-1; D unresolved. CDR1 and CDR2 (germline): SGHAT, FQNNGV. Trimming took 6 bases from V and 6 from J, leaving 9 bases between them. There are 12 residues in the CDR3. As DNA, the CDR3 is TGTGCCAGCAGAACACCCTTCAATGAGCAGTTCTTC. Residues: CASRTPFNEQFF. The full variable domain, completed using reference TRBV11-2 and TRBJ2-1, is EAGVAQSPRYKIIEKRQSVAFWCNPISGHATLYWYQQILGQGPKLLIQFQNNGVVDDSQLPKDRFSAERLKGVDSTLKIQPAKLEDSAVYLCASRTPFNEQFFGPGTRLTVL.

Note on this clonotype: At one end, the junction sequence differs from germline, possibly due to a read error. V and J are TRBV6-2 or TRBV6-3 and TRBJ2-1, with D perhaps matching TRBD1 or TRBD2 (5 bases each). Germline CDR1 and CDR2: MNHEY and SVGEGT. CDR3 length: 13 amino acids. The CDR3 reads CVSSLGPYNEQFF. For the CDR3, the DNA is TGTGTCAGCAGTTTGGGACCCTACAATGAGCAGTTCTTC.

The V call is TRBV5-1, the J call TRBJ2-1; no firm D call. The CDR3 is 12 amino acids. Trimming pared 1 base from V and 10 bases from J, leaving 9 bases between. Looked up from germline, CDR1 is SGHRS and CDR2 is YFSETQ. CDR3 sequence: CASSLSEKEQFF. The CDR3 coding sequence is TGCGCCAGCAGCTTGTCGGAGAAGGAGCAGTTCTTC. Drawing the rest from reference TRBV5-1 and TRBJ2-1, the complete variable domain is KAGVTQTPRYLIKTRGQQVTLSCSPISGHRSVSWYQQTPGQGLQFLFEYFSETQRNKGNFPGRFSGRQFSNSRSEMNVSTLELGDSALYLCASSLSEKEQFFGPGTRLTVL.

The chain recombines TRBV7-7 with TRBJ2-2, with 11 bases lining up with TRBD2. CDR3 length equals 17 residues. Germline CDR1 reads SSHAT; CDR2 reads FNYEAQ (reference sequence). V shed 5 bases and J 1 base; nucleotides not matched to a gene: 6. As DNA, the CDR3 is TGTGCCAGCAGCGTGTCCGGGACTAGCGGGAACACCGGGGAGCTGTTTTTT. The encoded protein is CASSVSGTSGNTGELFF.

The CDR3 here is CSAREFSPEQYF. CDR3 nucleotide sequence: TGCAGTGCTAGAGAGTTCTCTCCCGAGCAGTACTTC. This chain links TRBV20-1 with TRBJ2-5; no clear D gene. With the DNA end fitting TRBJ2-7 better, the J assignment may be wrong. The CDR3 is 12 amino acids. Germline V CDR1 and CDR2: DFQATT, SNEGSKA (reference sequence).

The chain joins TRBV19 to TRBJ2-4, with TRBD1 matching over 9 bases. This CDR3 comprises 11 residues. V trimming: 7 bases; J trimming: 11 bases; junction bases outside the gene matches: 3. Germline CDR1 is LNHDA and CDR2 is SQIVND (reference sequence). For the CDR3, the DNA is TGTGCCAGTACCGGGACAGGGTTTCAGTACTTC. Encoded protein: CASTGTGFQYF.

The chain links TRBV6-1 to TRBJ2-2; TRBD1 matches 7 bases. Trimming at V came to 6 bases and at J to 7 bases, leaving 5 bases not matched to a gene. This CDR3 is built from 13 residues. CDR1 is MNHNS, CDR2 SASEGT, per germline. The CDR3 here is CASSLGGNGELFF. CDR3 sequence (DNA): TGTGCCAGCAGCCTAGGGGGCAACGGGGAGCTGTTTTTT.

V gene TRBV20-1 combines with J gene TRBJ2-5; 8 bases line up with TRBD2. This CDR3 region has 16 residues. Germline V gene sequence: CDR1 DFQATT, CDR2 SNEGSKA (reference sequence). V was pared by 0 bases and J by 11 bases, with 17 bases of the junction left unmatched. CDR3 residues: CSAREMGSGKDNEQYF. In nucleotides, the CDR3 is TGCAGTGCTAGAGAAATGGGTAGCGGGAAGGACAATGAGCAGTACTTC.

This chain uses TRBV10-3 with TRBJ2-5, with TRBD1 identical over 7 bases. The last part of the DNA fits TRBJ2-7 better; the J call may be wrong. CDR3 length equals 12 residues. Germline CDR1 and CDR2: ENHRY and SYGVKD. This chain's CDR3 is CAISLDRYEQYF. CDR3 DNA: TGTGCCATCAGTTTGGACAGGTACGAGCAGTACTTC.

The V and J genes are TRBV11-2 and TRBJ2-3, with 10 bases that match TRBD2. The V gene end was trimmed by 9 bases and the J gene end by 4 bases; junction bases not matched to a gene: 10. This CDR3 has 15 amino acids. CDR1 and CDR2 (germline): SGHAT, FQNNGV. This chain's CDR3 is CARSPGTSEPDTQYF. The CDR3 DNA reads as TGTGCCAGAAGCCCGGGGACTAGCGAACCAGATACGCAGTATTTT. The variable domain in full, with the rest retrieved from reference TRBV11-2 and TRBJ2-3, is EAGVAQSPRYKIIEKRQSVAFWCNPISGHATLYWYQQILGQGPKLLIQFQNNGVVDDSQLPKDRFSAERLKGVDSTLKIQPAKLEDSAVYLCARSPGTSEPDTQYFGPGTRLTVL.

Comment on this clonotype: Just one base apart from a much larger clone, this may be a read error. CDR3: CASSTAGGPRNEQFF. CDR3 coding DNA: TGTGCCAGCAGTACTGCGGGAGGCCCACGCAATGAGCAGTTCTTC. The V gene is TRBV28, the J gene TRBJ2-1; 8 bases match TRBD2. CDR1 is MDHEN, CDR2 SYDVKM, per germline. Losses at the gene ends were 5 bases for V and 6 bases for J; bases not matched to a gene: 9. CDR3 length equals 15 residues.

There are a few counts of this clonotype. The gene calls are TRBV10-3 and TRBJ2-1; no firm D call. The CDR3 totals 14 residues. CDR1 ENHRY and CDR2 SYGVKD come from the germline V gene. V was trimmed by 8 bases and J by 0 bases, leaving 11 bases between them. The CDR3: CAICPSNSYNEQFF. CDR3 DNA: TGTGCCATCTGTCCCAGCAACTCCTACAATGAGCAGTTCTTC.